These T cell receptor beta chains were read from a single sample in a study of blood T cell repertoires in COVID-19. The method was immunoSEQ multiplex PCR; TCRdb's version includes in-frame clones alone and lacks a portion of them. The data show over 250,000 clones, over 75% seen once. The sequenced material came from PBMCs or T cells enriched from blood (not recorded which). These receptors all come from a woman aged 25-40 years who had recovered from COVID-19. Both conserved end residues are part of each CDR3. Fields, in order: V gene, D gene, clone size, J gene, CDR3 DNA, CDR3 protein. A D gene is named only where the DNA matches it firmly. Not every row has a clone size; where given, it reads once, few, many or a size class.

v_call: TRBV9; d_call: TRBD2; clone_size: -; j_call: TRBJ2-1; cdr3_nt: TGTGCCAGCAGCGTAGTCACTGGGGGACTAGGACAAAGAAATGAGCAGTTCTTC; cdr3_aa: CASSVVTGGLGQRNEQFF
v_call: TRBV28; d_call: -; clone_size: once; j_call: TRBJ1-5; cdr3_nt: TGTGCCAGCGTCAACCGAGGAGGGGTTGGCAATCAGCCCCAGCATTTT; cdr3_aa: CASVNRGGVGNQPQHF
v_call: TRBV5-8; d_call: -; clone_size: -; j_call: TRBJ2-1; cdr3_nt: TGTGCCAGCAGCTTAGGCGGCACCAATGAGCAGTTCTTC; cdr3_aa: CASSLGGTNEQFF
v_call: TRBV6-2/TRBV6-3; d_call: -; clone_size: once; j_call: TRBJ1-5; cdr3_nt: TGTGCCAGCAGTTACTCGATAACAGGGCACAATCAGCCCCAGCATTTT; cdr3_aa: CASSYSITGHNQPQHF
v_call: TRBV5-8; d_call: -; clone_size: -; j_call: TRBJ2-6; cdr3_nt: TGTGCCAGCAGCTTGGGGGGCACCTACTCTGGGGCCAACGTCCTGACTTTC; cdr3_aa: CASSLGGTYSGANVLTF
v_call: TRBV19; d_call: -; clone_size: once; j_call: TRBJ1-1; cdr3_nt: TGTGCCAGTAGTAGTCTCAGGGCCAGTGAAGCTTTCTTT; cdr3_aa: CASSSLRASEAFF
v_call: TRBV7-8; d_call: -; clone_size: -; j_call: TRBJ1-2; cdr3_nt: TGTGCCAGCAGCTTAGATAGGGTCCGACTAACACGTGGGGATGGCTACACCTTC; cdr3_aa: CASSLDRVRLTRGDGYTF
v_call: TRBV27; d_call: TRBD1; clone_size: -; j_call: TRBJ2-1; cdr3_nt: TGTGCCAGCAGTTTCCAGGGGGAGTACAATGAGCAGTTCTTC; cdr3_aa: CASSFQGEYNEQFF
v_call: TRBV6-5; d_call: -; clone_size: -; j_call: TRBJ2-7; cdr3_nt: TGTGCCAGCAGGGACGACAGGTCCTCCTACGAGCAGTACTTC; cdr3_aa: CASRDDRSSYEQYF
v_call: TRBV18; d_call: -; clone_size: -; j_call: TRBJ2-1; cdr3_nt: TGTGCCAGCTGCGAATTAAACGCTAGCAACAATGAGCAGTTCTTC; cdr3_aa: CASCELNASNNEQFF
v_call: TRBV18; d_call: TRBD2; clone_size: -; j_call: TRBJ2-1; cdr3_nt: TGTGCCAGCTCTATCGGGAGCGGGAGCGGTTACAATGAGCAGTTCTTC; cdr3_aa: CASSIGSGSGYNEQFF
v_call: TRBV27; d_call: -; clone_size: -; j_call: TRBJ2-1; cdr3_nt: TGTGCCAGCAGTTTAGCGGGATCTGACTACAATGAGCAGTTCTTC; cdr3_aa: CASSLAGSDYNEQFF
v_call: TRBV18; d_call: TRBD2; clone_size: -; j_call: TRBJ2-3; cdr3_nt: TGTGCCAGCTCACCACTAGCGGGAAGGGCAGATACGCAGTATTTT; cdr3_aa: CASSPLAGRADTQYF
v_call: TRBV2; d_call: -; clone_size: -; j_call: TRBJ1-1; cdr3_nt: TGTGCCAGCAGCGCGGACAGAATGAACACTGAAGCTTTCTTT; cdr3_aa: CASSADRMNTEAFF
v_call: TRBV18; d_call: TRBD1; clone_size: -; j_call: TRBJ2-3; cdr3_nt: TGTGCCAGCTCACCACCGACAGGGGCCTCTTCTAATACGCAGTATTTT; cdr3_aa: CASSPPTGASSNTQYF
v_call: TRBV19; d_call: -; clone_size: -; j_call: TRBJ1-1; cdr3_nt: TGTGCCAGTAGTATAGTCGGGGGAGAAGCTTTCTTT; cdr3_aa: CASSIVGGEAFF
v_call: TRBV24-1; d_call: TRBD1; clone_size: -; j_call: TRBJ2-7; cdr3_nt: TGTGCCACCAGCCACAGGGGTTCCCACGAGCAGTACTTC; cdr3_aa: CATSHRGSHEQYF
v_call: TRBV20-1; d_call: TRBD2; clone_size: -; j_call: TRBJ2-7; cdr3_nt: TGCAGTGCTAGTGGGCTAGCGGGAGACGGCGAGCAGTACTTC; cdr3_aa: CSASGLAGDGEQYF
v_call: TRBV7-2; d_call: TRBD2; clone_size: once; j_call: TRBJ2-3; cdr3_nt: TGTGCCAGCAGCTTACCCTGGAAGCGGGAGGGCCCAGATACGCAGTATTTT; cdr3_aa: CASSLPWKREGPDTQYF
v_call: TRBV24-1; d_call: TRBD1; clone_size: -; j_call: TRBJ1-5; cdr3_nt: TGTGCCACCAGTGCCAGGACAGGGGTTAGCAATCAGCCCCAGCATTTT; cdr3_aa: CATSARTGVSNQPQHF
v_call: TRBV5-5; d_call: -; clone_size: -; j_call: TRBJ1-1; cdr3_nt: TGTGCCAGCAGCTTGGGACATCTGAACACTGAAGCTTTCTTT; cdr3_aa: CASSLGHLNTEAFF
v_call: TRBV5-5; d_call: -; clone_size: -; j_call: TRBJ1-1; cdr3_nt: TGTGCCAGCAGGTCCGTCCCCATAGCCGGCACTGAAGCTTTCTTT; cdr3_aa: CASRSVPIAGTEAFF
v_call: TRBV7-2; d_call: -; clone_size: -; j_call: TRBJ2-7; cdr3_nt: TGTGCCAGCAGCCATATCCCATCGGAGGGCACCTACGAGCAGTACTTC; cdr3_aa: CASSHIPSEGTYEQYF
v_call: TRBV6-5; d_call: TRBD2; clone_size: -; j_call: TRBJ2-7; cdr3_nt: TGTGCCAGCACCGGTCGCGGGAGGATCTACGAGCAGTACTTC; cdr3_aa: CASTGRGRIYEQYF
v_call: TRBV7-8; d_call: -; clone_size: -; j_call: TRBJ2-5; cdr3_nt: TGTGCCAGCAGCCGAACAGGGACGGTAGAGACCCAGTACTTC; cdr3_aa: CASSRTGTVETQYF
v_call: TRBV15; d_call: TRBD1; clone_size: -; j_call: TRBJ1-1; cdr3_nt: TGTGCCACCAGCAGAGATAGGGGCCGGGGGAACAGGGGGCGAGAGGGAACTTTCTTT; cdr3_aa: CATSRDRGRGNRGREGTFF
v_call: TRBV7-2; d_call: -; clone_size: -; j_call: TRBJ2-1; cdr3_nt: TGTGCCAGCAGCTTAAGACAGACAAACAATGAGCAGTTCTTC; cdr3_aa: CASSLRQTNNEQFF
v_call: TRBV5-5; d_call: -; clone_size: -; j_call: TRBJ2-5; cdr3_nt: TGTGCCAGCAGCTTGCAGGGCGGAGAGACCCAGTACTTC; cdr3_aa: CASSLQGGETQYF
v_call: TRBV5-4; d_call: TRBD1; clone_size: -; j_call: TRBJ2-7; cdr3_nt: TGTGCCAGCAGCTTGGGAGGGACAGGGATAAGCTACGAGCAGTACTTC; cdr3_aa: CASSLGGTGISYEQYF
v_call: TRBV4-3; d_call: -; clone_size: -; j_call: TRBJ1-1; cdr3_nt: TGCGCCAGCAGCCAAGATTCTCGGGAAGGTACTGAAGCTTTCTTT; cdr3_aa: CASSQDSREGTEAFF
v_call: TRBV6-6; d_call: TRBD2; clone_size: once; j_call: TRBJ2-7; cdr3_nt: TGTGCCAGCAGTTACTCGAAGCTAGGGAGGGACGAGCAGTACTTC; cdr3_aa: CASSYSKLGRDEQYF
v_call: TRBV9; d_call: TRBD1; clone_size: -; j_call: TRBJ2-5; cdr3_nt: TGTGCCAGCAGCATGACCCCCGGGACAGGGGGCGAGACCCAGTACTTC; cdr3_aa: CASSMTPGTGGETQYF
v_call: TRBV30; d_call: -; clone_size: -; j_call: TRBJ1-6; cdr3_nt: TGTGCCTGGAGTGTACAGTCACGGTCGCAAACCCTCCACTTT; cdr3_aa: CAWSVQSRSQTLHF
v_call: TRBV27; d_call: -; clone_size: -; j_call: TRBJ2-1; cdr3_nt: TGTGCCAGCAGTTTTTTCGCGGGCCGCTCCTACAATGAGCAGTTCTTC; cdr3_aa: CASSFFAGRSYNEQFF
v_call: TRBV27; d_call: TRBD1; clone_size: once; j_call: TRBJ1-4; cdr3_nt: TGTGCCAGCAGTCTACACAACCAGGGGGCTGGCGAAAAACTGTTTTTT; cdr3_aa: CASSLHNQGAGEKLFF
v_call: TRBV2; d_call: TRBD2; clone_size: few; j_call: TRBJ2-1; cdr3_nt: TGTGCCAGCAGTGAAGATGCGGGAGTGAGGGGTGAGCAGTTCTTC; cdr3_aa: CASSEDAGVRGEQFF
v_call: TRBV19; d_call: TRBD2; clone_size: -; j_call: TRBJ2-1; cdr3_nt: TGTGCCAGTAGTATAGTGGGGAGCGGGAGGGCCGGTTTCGATGAGCAGTTCTTC; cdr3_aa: CASSIVGSGRAGFDEQFF
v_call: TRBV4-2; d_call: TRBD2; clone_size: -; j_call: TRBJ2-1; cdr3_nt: TGTGCCAGCAGCCAAGATTTACAGAGCGGGATCTCCTACAATGAGCAGTTCTTC; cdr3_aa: CASSQDLQSGISYNEQFF
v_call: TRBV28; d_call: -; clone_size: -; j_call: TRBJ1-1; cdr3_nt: TGTGCCAGCAGTCCCGGGCCAGCAGGGCCGGCTTTCTTT; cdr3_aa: CASSPGPAGPAFF
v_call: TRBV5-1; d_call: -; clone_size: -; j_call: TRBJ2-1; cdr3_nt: TGCGCCAGCACCCCTTCCGAGCGAGTAGGTGAGCAGTTCTTC; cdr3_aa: CASTPSERVGEQFF
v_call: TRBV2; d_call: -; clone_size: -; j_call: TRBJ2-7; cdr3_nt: TGTGCCAGCACCGAGGAACAGGGCGTAAAAGAGGACGAGCAGTACTTC; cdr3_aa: CASTEEQGVKEDEQYF
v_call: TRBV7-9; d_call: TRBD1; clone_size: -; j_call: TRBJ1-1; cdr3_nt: TGTGCCAGCAGCCGGACAGGGGACACTGAAGCTTTCTTT; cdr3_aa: CASSRTGDTEAFF
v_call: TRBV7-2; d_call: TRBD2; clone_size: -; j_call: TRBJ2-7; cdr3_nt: TGTGCCAGCAGCTTAGCGACTAGCGGGACCTACGAGCAGTACTTC; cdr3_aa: CASSLATSGTYEQYF
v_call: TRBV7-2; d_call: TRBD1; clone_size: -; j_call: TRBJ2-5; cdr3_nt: TGTGCCAGCAGCCAAACAGGGGAAAAGGAGACCCAGTACTTC; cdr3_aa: CASSQTGEKETQYF
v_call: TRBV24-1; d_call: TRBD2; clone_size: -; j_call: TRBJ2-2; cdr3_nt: TGTGCCACCGGGACTAGCGGTAACTGGAACACCGGGGAGCTGTTTTTT; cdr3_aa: CATGTSGNWNTGELFF
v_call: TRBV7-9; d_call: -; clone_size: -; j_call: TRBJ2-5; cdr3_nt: TGTGCCAGCAGCCCACGGCGTGGGCGGGCACAAGAGACCCAGTACTTC; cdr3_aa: CASSPRRGRAQETQYF
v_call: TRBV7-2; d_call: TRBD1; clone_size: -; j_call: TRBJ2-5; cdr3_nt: TGTGCCAGCAGTCGCGCGGGACAGGGAGAGCAGACCCAGTACTTC; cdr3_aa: CASSRAGQGEQTQYF
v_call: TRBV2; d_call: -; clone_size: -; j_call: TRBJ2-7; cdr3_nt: TGTGCCAGCAGTGATACTTACGAGCAGTACTTC; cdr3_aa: CASSDTYEQYF
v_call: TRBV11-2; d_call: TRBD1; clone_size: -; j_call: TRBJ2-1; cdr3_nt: TGTGCCAGCAGCTTAGGACAGGGGTACAATGAGCAGTTCTTC; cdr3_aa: CASSLGQGYNEQFF
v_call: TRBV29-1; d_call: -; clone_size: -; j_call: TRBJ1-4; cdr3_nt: TGCAGCGTTGAAGATAGTGGGAGTGAAAAACTGTTTTTT; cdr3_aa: CSVEDSGSEKLFF
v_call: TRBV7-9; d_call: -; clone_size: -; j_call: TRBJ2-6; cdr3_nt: TGTGCCAGCAGCTTAGGAGGTGGTGCCCGATCTGGGGCCAACGTCCTGACTTTC; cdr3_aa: CASSLGGGARSGANVLTF